The TCR beta chain described here comes from a study of blood T cell repertoires in COVID-19. Study summary: The United States, Italy and Spain were the sources of the acute and convalescent COVID-19 samples.

Clones were sequenced by immunoSEQ multiplex PCR, and TCRdb holds only the in-frame ones, with some missing. The sample contains fewer than 500,000 clones, over 75% of which appear only once. The length of the CDR3 is 16 residues. The germline V and J ends were trimmed by 5 bases and 0 bases, with 16 bases remaining between them. Germline V gene data show CDR1 as LGHDT and CDR2 as YNNKEL (reference sequence). The specimen was PBMCs or T cells enriched from blood (not recorded which). The receptor comes from a young man who had recovered from COVID-19. The V call is TRBV3-1 (or the pseudogene TRBV3-2), the J call TRBJ1-2; TRBD1 might be the D (5 bases). CDR3 loop: CASSKSGAGSNYGYTF. CDR3 DNA sequence: TGTGCCAGCAGCAAATCTGGGGCCGGCTCTAACTATGGCTACACCTTC.